The sequence of this TCR beta chain was determined in a study of cytomegalovirus exposure and HLA in healthy donors. Whole-study context: Sequencing of about 200 million T cells in an earlier analysis found roughly 120 million unique TCR beta sequences. General study results and limits: Available immune exposure information was restricted to CMV serostatus only. Later, an analysis showed that TCR beta chains associated with HLA were more clonally expanded than others that were equally common.

This CDR3 contains 14 residues. Germline V lookup: CDR1 MNHEY, CDR2 SMNVEV (reference sequence). The V gene end was trimmed by 2 bases and the J gene end by 5 bases; junction bases not matched to a gene: 5. Primers: 60 Vbeta forward and 13 Jbeta reverse. The assay was immunoSEQ multiplex PCR, and TCRdb's table has in-frame clones only and misses some. The sample lists over 250,000 clones, roughly 70% occurring once. In the case of this clone: Its target is unknown.

The chain recombines TRBV27 with TRBJ2-7; 8 bases fit TRBD1. The sequenced sample was PBMCs. This TCR derives from a female donor in good health and CMV-seronegative. CDR3 residues: CASSLQGAAHEQYF. CDR3 nucleotides: TGTGCCAGCAGTTTACAGGGGGCGGCCCACGAGCAGTACTTC.